This T cell receptor (beta chain) was observed in a study of shared clonotypes between healthy human individuals. As for the study in general: Donors, aged 18 to 49, were a couple of women and a few men.

Measured with immunoSEQ multiplex PCR; TCRdb has only the in-frame clones, and not every one. Found here are a few million clones, around 90% of them singletons; the top ten hold 0.3% to 0.45%. Study-level results: What naive subsets generally showed was a larger estimated richness than memory subsets showed.

The CDR3 sequence is 15 residues long. Germline V gene sequence: CDR1 SGHRS, CDR2 YFSETQ. V lost 2 bases, J lost 4 bases, and 15 bases lay in between. Turning to this clone: Its antigen is undetermined.

Sequenced: naive CD4+ T cells from PBMCs. The subset here: CD45RA+ positively selected. The TCR was taken from a man in his late teens or twenties in good health. Some clones in this sample may be carry-over from other donors' samples. This chain uses TRBV5-1 with TRBJ1-1; tentative D call: TRBD1 (6 bases). The chain's CDR3 is CASSLITQGSTEAFF. DNA of the CDR3: TGCGCCAGCAGCTTAATAACACAGGGATCCACTGAAGCTTTCTTT.